One T cell receptor (beta chain) is described in this entry. Methods used by the authors: Estimation of nucleated cell counts was performed using reference gene primer amplification. The assay was immunoSEQ multiplex PCR, and TCRdb's table has in-frame clones only and misses some. That table is the source of V, J and clone size, and D and trimming were worked out from the DNA. Of roughly 130,000 clones in the sample, about 84% were seen once. Germline CDR1 reads GTSNPN; CDR2 reads SVGIG (reference sequence). V dropped 4 bases and J dropped 6; count of bases not matched to a gene: 2. This CDR3 spans 12 amino acids. This sample is drawn from a study of blood T cell repertoires in COVID-19. Study as a whole: Both acute and convalescent COVID-19 samples were obtained from the United States, Italy and Spain. The analysed material was cDNA or gDNA that came from T cells, B-cell-depleted T cells, or PBMCs.

The V call is TRBV30, the J call TRBJ2-7; 11 bases are shared with TRBD1. This receptor was identified in a woman aged 60-75 years with acute or convalescent COVID-19. Sequenced: peripheral blood. The CDR3 nucleotides are TGTGCCTGGACTGGACAGGGGGCCGAGCAGTACTTC. Translated: CAWTGQGAEQYF.